This record concerns one T cell receptor beta chain sequence. Its antigen is still unknown. Individuals with alopecia areata gave both lesional scalp punch biopsies and peripheral blood for collection. Researchers picked out CD4+ and CD8+ T cells from PBMCs by sorting. The CDR3 runs to 13 residues. Germline V CDR1 and CDR2: SGHRS, YFSETQ. The V segment lost 4 bases and the J segment 5 bases; nucleotides outside the gene matches: 5. The sample belongs to a study of CD8+ T cells in alopecia areata. The wider study: Among treated patients, oral tofacitinib was administered at 5 to 10 mg twice daily. General study points: Researchers report lesional scalp, most notably alopecia totalis/universalis, outstripped normal scalp in clonality.

Reverse transcription of extracted RNA yielded cDNA, which provided the sequencing template. The assay was immunoSEQ multiplex PCR, and TCRdb's table has in-frame clones only and misses some. This table has 170,000 or so clones, roughly 60% appearing once. This TCR was recovered from a human donor with alopecia areata. This rearrangement joins TRBV5-1 to TRBJ2-7, with TRBD1 identical over 8 bases. The input for sequencing was CD4+ T cells sorted from blood, taken at week 0. This CDR3 is CASSVQGADEQYF. In nucleotides, the CDR3 is TGCGCCAGCAGCGTCCAGGGGGCTGACGAGCAGTACTTC.